This entry describes one T cell receptor (beta chain). Its matching antigen is unknown. The sample originates from a study of T cell responses to AZD1222 COVID-19 vaccine. Broader study findings: Reportedly, close to half of spike-specific TCRs are directed against unmutated variant regions. Mostly white British, mostly female donors; authors suggested clonal diversity may be underestimated.

Profiled with immunoSEQ multiplex PCR; TCRdb holds only in-frame clones, not every one. The top ten hold under 10% of the sample, which has some 150,000 clones, just over 90% seen once. This receptor was identified in an adult in good health. Sequenced here: peripheral blood, sampled on day 0 of AZD1222 vaccination.

The CDR3 region has the DNA TGCGCCAGCAGCCAAGAATCGCCGGGCCTAGTCGTCTCACCCCTCCACTTT. It yields the protein CASSQESPGLVVSPLHF. The V gene is TRBV4-3, the J gene TRBJ1-6; no clear D. Germline V gene data show CDR1 as LGHNA and CDR2 as YSLEER. This CDR3 comprises 17 residues. Trimming took off 0 bases at V and 10 bases at J, with 19 bases between the two ends.